This T cell receptor (beta chain) was sequenced in a study of blood T cell repertoires in COVID-19 (dated by TCRdb to the early 2020s). With regard to the full study: Collaborator samples came from the United States, Italy and Spain and covered acute and convalescent phases of COVID-19. A de-identified subject ID, COVID-19 status, age in years and sex were almost always included in the sample metadata. Samples were obtained from the ongoing ImmuneRACE study (first 160 participants) and from about 1,300 subjects provided by 6 global collaborators. The repertoires were released in a freely available public database meant as a resource for research on the immune response to SARS-CoV-2. The prospective study material was composed of cDNA or gDNA derived from T cells, B-cell-depleted T cells, or PBMCs. Where available, HLA class I and class II types were taken from metadata supplied by the sample provider and were not determined by assay-based typing. Subjects who had been exposed to COVID-19, were actively infected with it, or had recovered from it provided the deeply sampled blood TCRbeta repertoires that made up the dataset. Overall study results and their limits: The amount of clinical and demographic metadata varied by source and participant and was provided uncurated.

Each collaborating institution followed its own protocols to collect whole blood in K2EDTA tubes. Collaborator samples were shipped for TCRbeta analysis as frozen whole blood, isolated PBMCs, or DNA extracted from either sample type. A note on this clone: Which antigen it targets is not known. No base-level quality is on record; no much larger clone is a single base apart.

TCRbeta CDR3 regions were amplified from genomic DNA by means of the immunoSEQ Assay, a bias-controlled multiplex PCR. Concerning the study's data processing: Nucleated cell counts per sample were estimated from amplification of reference gene primers within the assay. To quantify the absolute abundance of each unique TCRbeta CDR3 rearrangement, sequence reads were collapsed and filtered. For each sample, productive Simpson clonality was calculated as the square root of Simpson's diversity index across productive rearrangements. TCRdb holds this immuneACCESS table with in-frame rearrangements only. Some clones are missing; in checked studies, unresolved V genes explain under half, and the rest has no known cause. The DNA was the basis for D and trimming; V, J and clone size are from that table. This sample is represented by 120,000 or so clones; 85% of them were singletons. About 6.9% of the sample rests with the top ten.

The sequenced sample was peripheral blood. The receptor was derived from a man aged 80 or over with active or convalescent COVID-19.

DNA sequence: TGTGCCAGCAGTTTCGGGACTAGCGGGGGGTCAGATACGCAGTATTTT. This yields the protein CASSFGTSGGSDTQYF. The rearranged segments are TRBV2 and TRBJ2-3; TRBD2 lines up with 15 middle nucleotides. From V the trimming removes 5 bases and from J it removes 4 bases, while the gene matches leave 4 bases of the junction unaccounted for. The CDR3 runs 16 amino acids, cysteine and phenylalanine included. The sequence is cut down to CDR3 DNA, 48 bases in frame from base 1. The germline V gene supplies CDR1 SNHLY and CDR2 FYNNEI.